These 2 T cell receptor beta chains were sequenced from one sample in a study of cytomegalovirus exposure and HLA in healthy donors. The study ran its PCR with 60 Vbeta and 13 Jbeta primers. Profiled with immunoSEQ multiplex PCR; TCRdb holds only in-frame clones, not every one. Here the sample spans around 150,000 clones, about 73% being singletons. The sequenced material came from PBMCs. The origin of the receptors is a woman aged 40 to 50 in good health and CMV-seronegative.

This clone was detected once. The chain uses TRBV9 and TRBJ2-7; possible D gene TRBD1, 6 bases. The CDR3 contains 13 residues. Trimming cost V 3 bases and J 7 bases, with 14 bases left between them. The germline gives CDR1 SGDLS, CDR2 YYNGEE. CDR3 coding DNA: TGTGCCAGCAGCGCGACCCCAGGGGATGAGCAGTACTTC. This gives the protein CASSATPGDEQYF. The full variable domain, rest sourced from reference TRBV9 and TRBJ2-7, is DSGVTQTPKHLITATGQRVTLRCSPRSGDLSVYWYQQSLDQGLQFLIQYYNGEERAKGNILERFSAQQFPDLHSELNLSSLELGDSALYFCASSATPGDEQYFGPGTRLTVT.

This clone was seen just once. The rearrangement uses TRBV14 and TRBJ2-1; D not certain. This CDR3 has 14 amino acids. Trimming removed 2 bases from V and 6 bases from J, with 11 bases in between. CDR1 SGHDN and CDR2 FVKESK come from the germline V gene. This CDR3 is CASSQSLVINEQFF. The CDR3 DNA sequence: TGTGCCAGCAGCCAAAGTCTAGTTATCAATGAGCAGTTCTTC.